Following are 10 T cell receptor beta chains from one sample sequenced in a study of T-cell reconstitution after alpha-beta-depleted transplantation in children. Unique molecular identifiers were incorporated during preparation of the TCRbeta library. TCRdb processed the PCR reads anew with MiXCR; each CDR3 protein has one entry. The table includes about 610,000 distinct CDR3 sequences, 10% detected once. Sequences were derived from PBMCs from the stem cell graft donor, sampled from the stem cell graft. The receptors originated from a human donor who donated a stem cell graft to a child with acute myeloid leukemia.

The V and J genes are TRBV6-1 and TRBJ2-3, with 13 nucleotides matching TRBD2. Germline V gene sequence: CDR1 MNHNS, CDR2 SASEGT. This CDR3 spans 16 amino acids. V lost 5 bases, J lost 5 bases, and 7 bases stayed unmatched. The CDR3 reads CASSRRTSGRGDTQYF. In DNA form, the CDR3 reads TGTGCCAGCAGTCGCCGGACTAGCGGGAGAGGAGATACGCAGTATTTT.

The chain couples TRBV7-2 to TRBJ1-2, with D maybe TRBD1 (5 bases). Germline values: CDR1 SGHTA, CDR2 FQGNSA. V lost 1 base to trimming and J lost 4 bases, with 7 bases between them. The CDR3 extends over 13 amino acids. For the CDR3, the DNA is TGTGCCAGCAGCTTAGGGGACGTCTATGGCTACACCTTC. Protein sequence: CASSLGDVYGYTF.

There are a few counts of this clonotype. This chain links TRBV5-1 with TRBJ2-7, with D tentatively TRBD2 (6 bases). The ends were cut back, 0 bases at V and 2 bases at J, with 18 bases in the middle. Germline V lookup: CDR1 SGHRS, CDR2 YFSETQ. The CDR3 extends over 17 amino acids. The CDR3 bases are TGCGCCAGCAGCTTGGAGCTAGCGCCAGGAGGTACCTACGAGCAGTACTTC. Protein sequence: CASSLELAPGGTYEQYF.

The CDR3 reads CASSHDRAVTWNEQFF. The CDR3 region has the DNA TGTGCCAGCAGTCACGACAGGGCCGTTACCTGGAATGAGCAGTTCTTC. The gene calls are TRBV28 and TRBJ2-1; TRBD1 matches at 7 bases. With 5 bases clipped from V and 7 bases from J, the junction kept 14 bases outside the gene matches. CDR1 is MDHEN, CDR2 SYDVKM, per germline. This CDR3 is 16 amino acids long.

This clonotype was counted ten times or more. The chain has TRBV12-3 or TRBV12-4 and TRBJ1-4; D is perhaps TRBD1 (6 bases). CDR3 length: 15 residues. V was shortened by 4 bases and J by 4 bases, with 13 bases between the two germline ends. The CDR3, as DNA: TGTGCCAGCAGTTACACTCAGGGGAATAATGAAAAACTGTTTTTT. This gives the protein CASSYTQGNNEKLFF.

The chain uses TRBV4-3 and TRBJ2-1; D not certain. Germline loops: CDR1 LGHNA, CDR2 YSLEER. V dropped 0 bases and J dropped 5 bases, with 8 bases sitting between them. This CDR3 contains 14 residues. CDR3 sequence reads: CASSQELRNNEQFF. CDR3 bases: TGCGCCAGCAGCCAAGAGCTGCGCAACAATGAGCAGTTCTTC.

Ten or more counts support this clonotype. The CDR3 reads CASSSVVARGDTQYF. The DNA of the CDR3 is TGTGCCAGCAGTTCGGTTGTGGCGAGGGGAGATACGCAGTATTTT. The chain has TRBV28 and TRBJ2-3, with D perhaps being TRBD1 or TRBD2 (5 bases each). V gave up 4 bases and J gave up 5 bases, with 16 bases separating them. Germline values: CDR1 MDHEN, CDR2 SYDVKM. This CDR3 is 15 amino acids long.

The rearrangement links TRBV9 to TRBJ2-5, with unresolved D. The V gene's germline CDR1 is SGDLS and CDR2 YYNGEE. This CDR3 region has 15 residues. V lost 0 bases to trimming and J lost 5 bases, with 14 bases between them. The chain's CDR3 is CASSVGRPGLETQYF. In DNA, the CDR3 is TGTGCCAGCAGCGTAGGGCGGCCGGGCTTGGAGACCCAGTACTTC.

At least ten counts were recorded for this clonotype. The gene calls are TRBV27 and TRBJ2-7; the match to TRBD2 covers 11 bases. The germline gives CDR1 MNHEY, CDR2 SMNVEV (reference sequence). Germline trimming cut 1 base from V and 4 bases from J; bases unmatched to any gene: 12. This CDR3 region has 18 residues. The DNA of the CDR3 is TGTGCCAGCAGTTTATGGGGTGAGGTAGCGGGAGGGGTATACGAGCAGTACTTC. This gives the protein CASSLWGEVAGGVYEQYF.

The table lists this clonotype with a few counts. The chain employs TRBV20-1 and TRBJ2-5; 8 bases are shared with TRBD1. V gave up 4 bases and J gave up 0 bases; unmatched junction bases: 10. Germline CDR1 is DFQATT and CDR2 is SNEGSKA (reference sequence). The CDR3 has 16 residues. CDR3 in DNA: TGCAGTGCTACGTTTCGACAGGGGTTGTACCAAGAGACCCAGTACTTC. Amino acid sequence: CSATFRQGLYQETQYF.